These 2 T cell receptor beta chains came from one sample sequenced in a study of blood T cell repertoires in COVID-19. Repertoires were generated with immunoSEQ multiplex PCR, while TCRdb's copy carries only in-frame clones and drops some. The sample has about 170,000 clones, approximately 90% seen once; the top ten hold over 3.5%. Sequenced: peripheral blood. The receptors stem from a man aged 18 to 35 with active or convalescent COVID-19.

Here the CDR3 DNA reads TGTGCCAGCAGCAAGGACTGGAATGGCTACACCTTC. Protein: CASSKDWNGYTF. The rearrangement joins TRBV21-1 to TRBJ1-2. TRBV21-1 represents a pseudogene. There are 12 residues in the CDR3.

This sequence joins TRBV4-2 and TRBJ2-1; 7 bases line up with TRBD2. CDR1 is LGHNA, CDR2 YNFKEQ, per germline. The V gene end was trimmed by 0 bases and the J gene end by 1 base; junction bases not matched to a gene: 6. The CDR3 runs to 17 residues. The CDR3 protein is CASSQEVAGVSYNEQFF. CDR3 DNA sequence: TGTGCCAGCAGCCAAGAAGTGGCGGGAGTGTCCTACAATGAGCAGTTCTTC.